The 2 T cell receptor beta chains listed next were all sequenced from one sample in a study of cytomegalovirus exposure and HLA in healthy donors. A multiplex PCR was run with 60 Vbeta primers and 13 Jbeta primers. Clones were read by immunoSEQ multiplex PCR, and TCRdb kept only the in-frame ones, dropping some. Altogether about 100,000 clones are present, approximately 71% being singletons, with the ten largest covering approximately 16%. The sequencing sample was made of PBMCs. Source of these receptors: a woman aged 18-29 years in good health and CMV-seropositive.

This clone was seen only a few times. The chain has TRBV5-1 and TRBJ1-6; D ambiguous. Trimming cost V 4 bases and J 9 bases, with 17 bases left between them. CDR1 and CDR2 from the germline V gene are SGHRS and YFSETQ. The CDR3 contains 15 residues. CDR3 in DNA: TGCGCCAGCAGCCTGGGTGTCTTGTCCAGTTCACCCCTCCACTTT. This encodes CASSLGVLSSSPLHF.

The V gene is TRBV6-5, the J gene TRBJ1-1, with 10 nucleotides matching TRBD1. Per the germline V gene, CDR1 is MNHEY and CDR2 is SVGAGI. V was clipped by 5 bases and J by 1 base; unmatched bases: 4. CDR3 length: 15 amino acids. Written as DNA, the CDR3 is TGTGCCAGCAGTCGGACAGGGGGGGCGAACACTGAAGCTTTCTTT. It yields the protein CASSRTGGANTEAFF.